The source of this T cell receptor beta chain is a study of blood T cells in healthy people across ages. Primers used in a second PCR of about 6 to 12 cycles were a sample-barcoded 5' primer and a J-beta primer mix. A template-switch adaptor containing 12 random nucleotides labeled each cDNA molecule. Each CDR3 protein gets one entry after TCRdb re-called the 5' RACE reads with MiXCR. Of some 1.5 million distinct CDR3 sequences in the sample, 28% were seen once. This clonotype has more than one count but fewer than ten. What it binds is not known. Whole-study findings and limits: Conclusively comparing naive with antigen-experienced cells was impossible with unsorted PBMCs. Naive T cell percentage showed a strong correlation with the diversity of TCR beta.

V lost 1 base, J lost 11 bases, and 10 bases lay in between. The length of the CDR3 is 12 residues. Germline CDR1 and CDR2: SEHNR and FQNEAQ (reference sequence). This sequence joins TRBV7-9 and TRBJ2-3; D is possibly TRBD1 (6 bases). The sample consisted of blood. This clonotype was obtained from a woman aged 25 to 39 in good health. The CDR3 sequence: CASSLGPGQQYF. The CDR3 DNA follows: TGTGCCAGCAGCTTAGGTCCGGGACAGCAGTATTTT.